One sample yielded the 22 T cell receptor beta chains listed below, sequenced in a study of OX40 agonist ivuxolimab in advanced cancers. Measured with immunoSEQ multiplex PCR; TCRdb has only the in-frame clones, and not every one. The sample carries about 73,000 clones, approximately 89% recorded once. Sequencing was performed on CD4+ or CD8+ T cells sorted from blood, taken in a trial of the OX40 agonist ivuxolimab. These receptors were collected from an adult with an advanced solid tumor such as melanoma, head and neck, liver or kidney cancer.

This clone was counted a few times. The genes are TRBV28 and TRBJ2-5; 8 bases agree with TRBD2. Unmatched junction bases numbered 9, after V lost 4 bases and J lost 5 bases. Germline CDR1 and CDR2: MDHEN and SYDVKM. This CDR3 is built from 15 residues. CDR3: CASSSGGQALETQYF. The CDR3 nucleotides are TGTGCCAGCAGTTCGGGGGGGCAGGCTCTGGAGACCCAGTACTTC.

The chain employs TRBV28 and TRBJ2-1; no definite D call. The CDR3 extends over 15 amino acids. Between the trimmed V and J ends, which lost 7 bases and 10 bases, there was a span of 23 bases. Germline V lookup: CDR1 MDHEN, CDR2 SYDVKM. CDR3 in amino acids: CASTTNQVAHTEQFF. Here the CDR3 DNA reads TGTGCCAGCACCACAAATCAGGTAGCCCACACCGAGCAGTTCTTC.

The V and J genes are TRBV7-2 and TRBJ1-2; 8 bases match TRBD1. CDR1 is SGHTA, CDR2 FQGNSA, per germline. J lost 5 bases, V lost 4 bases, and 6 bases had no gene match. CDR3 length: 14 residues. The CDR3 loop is CASSSPGQEYGYTF. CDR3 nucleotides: TGTGCCAGCAGCTCCCCGGGACAGGAGTATGGCTACACCTTC.

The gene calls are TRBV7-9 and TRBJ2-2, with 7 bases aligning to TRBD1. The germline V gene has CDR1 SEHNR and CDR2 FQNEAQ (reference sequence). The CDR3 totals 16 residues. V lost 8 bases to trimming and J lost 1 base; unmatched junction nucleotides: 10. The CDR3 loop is CASLLIGTENTGELFF. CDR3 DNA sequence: TGTGCCAGCTTACTTATCGGGACAGAGAACACCGGGGAGCTGTTTTTT.

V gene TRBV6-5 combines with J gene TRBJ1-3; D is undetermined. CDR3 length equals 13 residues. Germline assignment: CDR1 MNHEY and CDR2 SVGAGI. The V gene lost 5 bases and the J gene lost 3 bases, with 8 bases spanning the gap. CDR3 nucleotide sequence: TGTGCCAGCAGTCCTACAAGTGGAAACACCATATATTTT. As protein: CASSPTSGNTIYF.

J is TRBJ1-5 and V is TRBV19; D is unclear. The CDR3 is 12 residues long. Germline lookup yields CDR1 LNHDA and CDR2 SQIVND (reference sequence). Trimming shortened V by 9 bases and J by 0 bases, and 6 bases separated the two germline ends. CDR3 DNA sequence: TGTGCCAGCGGATATAGCAATCAGCCCCAGCATTTT. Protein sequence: CASGYSNQPQHF.

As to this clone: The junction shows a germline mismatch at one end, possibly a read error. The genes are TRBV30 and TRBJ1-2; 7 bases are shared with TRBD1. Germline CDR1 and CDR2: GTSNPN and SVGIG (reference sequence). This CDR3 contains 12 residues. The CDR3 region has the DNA TGTGCTTGGACAGGCGCTAACTATGGCTACACCTTC. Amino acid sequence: CAWTGANYGYTF.

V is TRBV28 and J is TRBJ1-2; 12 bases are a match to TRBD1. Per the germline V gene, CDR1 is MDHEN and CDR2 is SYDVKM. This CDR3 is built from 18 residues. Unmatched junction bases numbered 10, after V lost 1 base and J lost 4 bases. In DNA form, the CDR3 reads TGTGCCAGCAGTTTATTAGTCTCGGGACAGGGGGCCATCTATGGCTACACCTTC. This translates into CASSLLVSGQGAIYGYTF.

The CDR3 DNA reads as TGCGCCAGCAGTGAGTCGAAGGCGGGAACCCGCGGAGGCGAGCAGTACTTC. It yields the protein CASSESKAGTRGGEQYF. The rearrangement joins TRBV10-2 to TRBJ2-7; D is possibly TRBD2 (6 bases). The CDR3 contains 17 residues. Trimming cost V 0 bases and J 6 bases, with 21 bases left between them. CDR1 and CDR2 (germline): WSHSY, SAAADI.

The CDR3 nucleotides are TGTGCCAGCAGTCCCGGACCGAGCAATCAGCCCCAGCATTTT. Its translation: CASSPGPSNQPQHF. The V gene is TRBV6-5, the J gene TRBJ1-5; unclear D gene. The CDR3 runs to 14 residues. Trimming stripped 5 bases from V and 1 base from J, with 9 bases between. Germline CDR1 is MNHEY and CDR2 is SVGAGI.

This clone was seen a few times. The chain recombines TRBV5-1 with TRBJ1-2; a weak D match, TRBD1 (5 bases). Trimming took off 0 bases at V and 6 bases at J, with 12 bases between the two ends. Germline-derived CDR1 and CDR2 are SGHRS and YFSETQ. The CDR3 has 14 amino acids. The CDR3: CASSLGGRADGYTF. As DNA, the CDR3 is TGCGCCAGCAGCTTGGGGGGCAGGGCGGATGGCTACACCTTC.

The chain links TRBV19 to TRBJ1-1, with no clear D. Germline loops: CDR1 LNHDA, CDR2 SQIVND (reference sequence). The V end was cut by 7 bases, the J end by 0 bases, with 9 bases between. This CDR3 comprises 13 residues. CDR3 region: CASNGRMNTEAFF. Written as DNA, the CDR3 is TGTGCCAGTAACGGACGGATGAACACTGAAGCTTTCTTT.

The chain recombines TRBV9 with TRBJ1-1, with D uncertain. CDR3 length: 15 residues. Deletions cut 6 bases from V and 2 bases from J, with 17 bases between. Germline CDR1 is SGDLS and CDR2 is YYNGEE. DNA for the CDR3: TGTGCCAGCACAATCACAAGTGGGGTTAACACTGAAGCTTTCTTT. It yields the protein CASTITSGVNTEAFF. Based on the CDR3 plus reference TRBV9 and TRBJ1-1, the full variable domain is DSGVTQTPKHLITATGQRVTLRCSPRSGDLSVYWYQQSLDQGLQFLIQYYNGEERAKGNILERFSAQQFPDLHSELNLSSLELGDSALYFCASTITSGVNTEAFFGQGTRLTVV.

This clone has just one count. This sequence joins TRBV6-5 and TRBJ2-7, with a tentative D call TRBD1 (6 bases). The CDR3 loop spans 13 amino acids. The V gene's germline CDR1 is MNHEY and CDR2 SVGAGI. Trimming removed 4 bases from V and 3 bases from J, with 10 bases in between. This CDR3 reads CASSSTGFYEQYF. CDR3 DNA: TGTGCCAGCAGTTCCACAGGGTTCTACGAGCAGTACTTC.

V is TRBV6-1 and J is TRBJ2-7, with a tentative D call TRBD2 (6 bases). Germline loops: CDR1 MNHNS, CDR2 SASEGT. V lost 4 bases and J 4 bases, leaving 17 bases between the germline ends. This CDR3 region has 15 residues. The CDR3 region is CASSGRWGGRYEQYF. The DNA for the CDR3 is TGTGCCAGCAGTGGGCGCTGGGGAGGAAGGTACGAGCAGTACTTC.

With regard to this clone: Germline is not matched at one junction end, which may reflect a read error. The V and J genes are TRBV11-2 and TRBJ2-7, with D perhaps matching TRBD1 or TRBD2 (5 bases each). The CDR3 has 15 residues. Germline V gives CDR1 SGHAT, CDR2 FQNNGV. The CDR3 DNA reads TGTGCCAGCAGCTTAGTCCGGGGCAAGACCTACGCGCAGTACTTC. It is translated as CASSLVRGKTYAQYF.

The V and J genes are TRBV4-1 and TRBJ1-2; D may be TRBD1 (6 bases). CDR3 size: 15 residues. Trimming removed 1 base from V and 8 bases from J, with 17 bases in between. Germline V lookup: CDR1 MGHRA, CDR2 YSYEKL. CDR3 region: CASSQVTRGARGYTF. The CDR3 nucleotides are TGCGCCAGCAGCCAAGTAACCCGGGGGGCGCGAGGCTACACCTTC.

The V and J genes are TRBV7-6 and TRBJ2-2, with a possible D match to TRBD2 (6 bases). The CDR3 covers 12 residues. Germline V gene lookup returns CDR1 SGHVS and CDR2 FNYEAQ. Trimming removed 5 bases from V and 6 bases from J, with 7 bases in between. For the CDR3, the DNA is TGTGCCAGCAGCCGGGGGTCCGGGGAGCTGTTTTTT. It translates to CASSRGSGELFF.

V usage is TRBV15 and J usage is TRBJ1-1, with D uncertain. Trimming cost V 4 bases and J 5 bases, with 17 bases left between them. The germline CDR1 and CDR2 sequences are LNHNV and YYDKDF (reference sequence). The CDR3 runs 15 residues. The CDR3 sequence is CATSTPLGRETEAFF. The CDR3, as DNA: TGTGCCACCAGCACACCTTTGGGGAGGGAGACTGAAGCTTTCTTT. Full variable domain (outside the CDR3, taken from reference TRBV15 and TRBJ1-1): DAMVIQNPRYQVTQFGKPVTLSCSQTLNHNVMYWYQQKSSQAPKLLFHYYDKDFNNEADTPDNFQSRRPNTSFCFLDIRSPGLGDTAMYLCATSTPLGRETEAFFGQGTRLTVV.

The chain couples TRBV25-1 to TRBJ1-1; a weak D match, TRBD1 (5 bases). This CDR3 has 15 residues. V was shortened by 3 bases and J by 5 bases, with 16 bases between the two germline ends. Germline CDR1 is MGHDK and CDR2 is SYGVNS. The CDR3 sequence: CASSEARGEGTEAFF. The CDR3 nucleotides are TGTGCCAGCAGTGAGGCTAGAGGGGAAGGAACTGAAGCTTTCTTT.

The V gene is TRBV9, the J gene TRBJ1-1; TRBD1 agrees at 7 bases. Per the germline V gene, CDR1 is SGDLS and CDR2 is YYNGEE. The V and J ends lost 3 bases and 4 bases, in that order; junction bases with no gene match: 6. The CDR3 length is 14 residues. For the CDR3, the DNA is TGTGCCAGCAGCGCCCCGGGACAGTTCACTGAAGCTTTCTTT. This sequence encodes CASSAPGQFTEAFF. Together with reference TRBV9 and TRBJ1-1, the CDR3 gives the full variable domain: DSGVTQTPKHLITATGQRVTLRCSPRSGDLSVYWYQQSLDQGLQFLIQYYNGEERAKGNILERFSAQQFPDLHSELNLSSLELGDSALYFCASSAPGQFTEAFFGQGTRLTVV.

CDR3 protein: CASSVGLTGETQYF. The CDR3 nucleotides are TGTGCCAGCAGCGTGGGGCTCACTGGGGAGACCCAGTACTTC. The chain couples TRBV9 to TRBJ2-5, with D perhaps matching TRBD1 (5 bases). Between the trimmed V and J ends, which lost 2 bases and 5 bases, there was a span of 13 bases. The CDR3 totals 14 residues. The germline V gene encodes CDR1 SGDLS and CDR2 YYNGEE.